The present TCR beta chain was sequenced within a study of identical twins. This clonotype has ten or more counts. TCRdb independently ran MiXCR on the 5' RACE reads; one entry per CDR3 protein. The sample consists of hundreds of thousands of distinct CDR3 sequences, around 6.6% of them appearing once. Trimming left V 4 bases short and J 7 bases short, with 11 bases between. Germline CDR1 reads MNHEY; CDR2 reads SVGAGI. CDR3 length equals 13 residues. Separately, the same data were catalogued under a study of yellow fever vaccine responses in identical twins.

The receptor was isolated from a woman younger than 30 in good health. The sample comprised memory (CD45RO+) T cells sorted from blood. This chain connects TRBV6-5 to TRBJ1-5, with D uncertain. The CDR3 coding sequence is TGTGCCAGCAGTTCGACCCGCGGGCAGCCCCAGCATTTT. Translating gives CASSSTRGQPQHF.